Sequencing of this T cell receptor beta chain was carried out in a study of blood T cells in healthy people across ages. It was with a sample-barcoded 5' primer and a J-beta primer mix that a second PCR of roughly 7 to 12 cycles was run. From the 5' RACE reads, TCRdb called clonotypes with MiXCR, one entry per CDR3 protein. The data contain around 580,000 distinct CDR3 sequences, 47% of them seen just once; the ten biggest clones take up 20% to 25%. This clonotype was observed a few times. The germline V and J ends were trimmed by 6 bases and 4 bases, with 7 bases remaining between them. The CDR3 has 12 residues. Germline lookup yields CDR1 SQVTM and CDR2 ANQGSEA.

The chain couples TRBV29-1 to TRBJ2-6; D remains ambiguous. The clonotype was recovered from a man older than 75 in good health. Sequencing was carried out using blood. CDR3 DNA sequence: TGCAGCGTCGGTCGGGGGGCCAACGTCCTGACTTTC. Its translation: CSVGRGANVLTF.